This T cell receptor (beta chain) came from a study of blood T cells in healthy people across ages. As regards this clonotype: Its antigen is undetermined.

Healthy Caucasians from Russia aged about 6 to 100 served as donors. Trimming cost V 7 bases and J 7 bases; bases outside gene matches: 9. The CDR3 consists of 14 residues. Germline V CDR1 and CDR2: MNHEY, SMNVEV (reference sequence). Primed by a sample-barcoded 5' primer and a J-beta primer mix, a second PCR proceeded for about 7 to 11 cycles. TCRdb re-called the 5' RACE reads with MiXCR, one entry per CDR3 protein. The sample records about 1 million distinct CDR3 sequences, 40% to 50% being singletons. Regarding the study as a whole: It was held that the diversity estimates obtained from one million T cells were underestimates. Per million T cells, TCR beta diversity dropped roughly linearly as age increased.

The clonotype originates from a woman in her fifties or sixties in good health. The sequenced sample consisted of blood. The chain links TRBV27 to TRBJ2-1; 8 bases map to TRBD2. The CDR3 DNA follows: TGTGCCAGCAATGGCGGGAGGTCGTTTAATGAGCAGTTCTTC. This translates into CASNGGRSFNEQFF.